The T cell receptor (beta chain) described here comes from a study of post-analysis software for immune sequencing data (dated by TCRdb to between 2014 and 2016). Study-wide context: The recorded disease courses included relapsing-remitting, secondary progressive and progressive-relapsing multiple sclerosis, and some patients had no subtype annotation. Patient repertoires were compared against around twelve previously published healthy control repertoires from donors aged about 6 to 25 years. A subset of samples was prepared in parallel using single-end sample barcoding, then pooled and co-amplified after Illumina adapter ligation. Study-wide conclusions, independent of this receptor: Significantly lower normalized Chao1 diversity was found in multiple sclerosis patients than in controls, suggesting substantial peripheral T-cell clonal expansion. When samples were clustered directly using the F measure, samples prepared in the same batch co-clustered strongly, which prompted a batch-effect correction. The multiple sclerosis patient group was slightly younger than the control group. Patients showed significantly higher frequencies than controls for about 5 TRBV segments, among them TRBV5-6, TRBV5-1 and TRBV20-1.

CDR1 and CDR2, per the germline V gene (reference sequence), are SGHKS and YYEKEE. V and J lose 4 bases and 2 bases, and a span of 16 bases separates them. The CDR3 sequence holds 15 residues, the cysteine and phenylalanine included. The kept DNA is CDR3 alone, 45 bases in frame from the first base. Concerning this clonotype: What antigen it recognizes has not been identified. Base qualities are not provided; no much larger clone lies one nucleotide away.

To demonstrate the VDJtools post-analysis software, the study profiled TCR beta repertoires from the peripheral blood of approximately twelve young patients with multiple sclerosis. The multiple sclerosis patients were children and adolescents ranging in age from about 6 to 16 years. The library was made by PCR. The sample was run on an Illumina HiSeq 2500. To reduce PCR and sequencing biases, unique molecular identifiers were built into the TCR beta cDNA libraries. Per 1 to 10 million input T cells, approximately 500,000 cDNA molecules were obtained, such that each molecule approximated one T cell. The patient libraries were prepared and sequenced with the same protocol used for the earlier healthy control dataset. Within a given batch, samples were prepared together, multiplexed and sequenced on the same HiSeq lane. Concerning the study's data processing: Raw barcoded reads were processed with MIGEC, and single-read molecular identifier groups were discarded before consensus assembly and CDR3 extraction. VDJtools was used for post-analysis of the clonotype tables, and diversity was normalized by down-sampling every dataset to the size of the smallest sample. Repertoire overlap clustering matched CDR3 amino acid but not nucleotide sequences to correct batch-related cross-sample contamination. The public reads were quality trimmed at Q25 with fastp and then assembled into clones with MiXCR by TCRdb, keeping productive beta chains. Rows with one shared CDR3 protein collapse into an entry with the most common genes and DNA. V and J calls and clone size were set by TCRdb, not the authors. This sample is represented by fewer than 850,000 distinct CDR3 sequences; around 27% of them were singletons. The ten largest clones add up to around 0.56% of the sample.

Sequenced sample: blood. The sequence links TRBV5-5 to TRBJ2-7; D gene: possibly TRBD2, on 6 matching bases. The sequence derives from a girl between 5 and 17 years old with multiple sclerosis. The DNA sequence is TGTGCCAGCAGCCCCTTCTATGCGGGACCCTACGAGCAGTACTTC. The encoded protein is CASSPFYAGPYEQYF.